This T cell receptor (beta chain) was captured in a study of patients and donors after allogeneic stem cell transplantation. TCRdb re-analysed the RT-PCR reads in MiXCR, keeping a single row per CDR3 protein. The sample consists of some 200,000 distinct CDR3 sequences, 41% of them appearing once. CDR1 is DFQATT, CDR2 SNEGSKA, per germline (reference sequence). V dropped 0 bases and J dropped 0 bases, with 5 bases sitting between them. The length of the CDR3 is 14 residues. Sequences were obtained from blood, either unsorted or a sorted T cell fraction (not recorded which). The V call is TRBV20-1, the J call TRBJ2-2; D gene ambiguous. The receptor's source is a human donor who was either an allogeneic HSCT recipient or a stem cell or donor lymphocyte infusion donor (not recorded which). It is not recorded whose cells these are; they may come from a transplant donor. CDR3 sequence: CSARDLANTGELFF. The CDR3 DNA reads TGCAGTGCTAGAGATCTAGCGAACACCGGGGAGCTGTTTTTT.